The sequence of this T cell receptor beta chain was determined in a study of tumor-infiltrating lymphocytes in primary liver carcinoma. In the study overall: Patients diagnosed with primary liver carcinoma received treatment through surgical resection. Subjects consisted of male and female patients aged 30 to 69 years. Notes on the study in general: A significantly higher top-250-clone fraction was recorded for tumors than for blood (p = 0.039). Because the samples were bulk unsorted, the study did not compare CD4+ and CD8+ repertoires.

On this clonotype: Its antigen is unidentified. A read error may be the cause here, since a much bigger clone is one base away.

The template, approximately 500 ng total RNA, yielded TCR beta cDNA made with a constant-region primer. Generation of the TCR beta libraries relied on three nested multiplex PCR rounds using slightly modified ARM-PCR. For around 9 cycles apiece, the opening two PCR rounds ran with TRBV1-TRBV30 forward primers and a C-beta reverse primer. Via MiXCR, TCRdb re-called the multiplex PCR reads, giving one row per CDR3 protein. The sample includes approximately 340,000 distinct CDR3 sequences, around 60% of them seen just once. Trimming removed 7 bases from V and 7 bases from J; junction bases left unmatched: 12. This CDR3 has 14 residues. Germline CDR1 MNHEY, CDR2 SVGAGI. RNA isolated from unsorted whole blood supplied the blood RNA, with germline DNA also extracted.

The gene calls are TRBV6-5 and TRBJ2-5; 7 bases are a match to TRBD1. The receptor was derived from a middle-aged man with primary liver carcinoma and hepatitis B virus infection. Source material: peripheral blood. The CDR3 loop reads CASIRERQGATQYF. CDR3 coding DNA: TGTGCCAGCATCCGAGAAAGACAGGGCGCGACCCAGTACTTC.